This TCR beta chain stems from a study of blood T cells in healthy people across ages. The authors ran a second PCR of about 7 to 11 cycles using a sample-barcoded 5' primer and a J-beta primer mix. Each cDNA molecule was tagged by a template-switch adaptor that had 12 random nucleotides. Using its own MiXCR run on the 5' RACE reads, TCRdb lists one record per CDR3 protein. There are approximately 700,000 distinct CDR3 sequences in the sample; about 30% occur only once, and roughly 15% lies in the top ten. This clonotype came up a few times. Its cognate antigen is unknown. The CDR3 totals 12 residues. The germline CDR1 and CDR2 sequences are SEHNR and FQNEAQ (reference sequence). V gave up 5 bases and J gave up 2 bases, with 6 bases separating them. Study observations and caveats: Roughly linear declines in TCR beta diversity per million T cells occurred with age. Unknown donor CMV status possibly confounded expanded clonotype changes.

Isolating PBMCs gave at least 6 million of these cells per sample. The sequencing input was blood. V gene TRBV7-9 combines with J gene TRBJ1-2, with D uncertain. This TCR was sampled from a woman of 80 years or more in good health. CDR3 in amino acids: CASSAANYGYTF. CDR3 in DNA: TGTGCCAGCAGCGCTGCGAACTATGGCTACACCTTC.